This T cell receptor beta chain was documented in a study of CD4+ T cells in melanoma. V gave up 3 bases and J gave up 4 bases, with 13 bases separating them. The CDR3 spans 14 residues. The germline V gene encodes CDR1 SQVTM and CDR2 ANQGSEA. For this clone: The antigen is unknown.

Study-wide results and caveats: CD8+ T cell, macrophage and B cell function reportedly correlated with neoantigen-specific CD4+ T cells.

Profiled with immunoSEQ multiplex PCR; TCRdb holds only in-frame clones, not every one. The repertoire holds roughly 140,000 clones, with 80% to 95% as singletons. The clonotype originates from a human donor with melanoma. This chain uses TRBV29-1 with TRBJ2-1; possibly TRBD1 for D (6 bases). The CDR3 here is CSVEMGAGYNEQFF. CDR3 nucleotides: TGCAGCGTTGAGATGGGGGCTGGATACAATGAGCAGTTCTTC.